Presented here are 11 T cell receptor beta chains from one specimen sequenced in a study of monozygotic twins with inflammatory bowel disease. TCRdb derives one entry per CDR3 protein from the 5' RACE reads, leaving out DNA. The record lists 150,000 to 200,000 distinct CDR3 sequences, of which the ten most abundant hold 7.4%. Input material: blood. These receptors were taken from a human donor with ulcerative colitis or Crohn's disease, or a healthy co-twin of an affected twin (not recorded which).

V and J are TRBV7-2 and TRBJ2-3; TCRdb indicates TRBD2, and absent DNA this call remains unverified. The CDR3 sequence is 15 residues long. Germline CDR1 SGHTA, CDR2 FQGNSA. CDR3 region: CASTLRTWGTDTQYF.

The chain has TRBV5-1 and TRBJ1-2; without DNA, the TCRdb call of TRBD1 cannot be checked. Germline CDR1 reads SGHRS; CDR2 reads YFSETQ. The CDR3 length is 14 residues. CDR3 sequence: CASSIGTALYGYTF. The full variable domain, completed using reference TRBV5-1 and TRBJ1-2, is KAGVTQTPRYLIKTRGQQVTLSCSPISGHRSVSWYQQTPGQGLQFLFEYFSETQRNKGNFPGRFSGRQFSNSRSEMNVSTLELGDSALYLCASSIGTALYGYTFGSGTRLTVV.

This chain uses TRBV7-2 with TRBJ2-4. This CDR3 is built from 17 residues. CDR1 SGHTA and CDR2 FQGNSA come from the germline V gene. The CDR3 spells CASSFGQGELLEDIQYF.

This chain's CDR3 is CSASLRSGRRAYNEQFF. V and J are TRBV20-1 and TRBJ2-1; TCRdb calls TRBD2, which cannot be checked without DNA. Germline V gene sequence: CDR1 DFQATT, CDR2 SNEGSKA (reference sequence). CDR3 length equals 17 residues.

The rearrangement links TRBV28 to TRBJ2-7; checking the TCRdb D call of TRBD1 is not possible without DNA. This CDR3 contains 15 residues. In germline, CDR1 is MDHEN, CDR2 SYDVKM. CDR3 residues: CASSSLGGARYEQYF.

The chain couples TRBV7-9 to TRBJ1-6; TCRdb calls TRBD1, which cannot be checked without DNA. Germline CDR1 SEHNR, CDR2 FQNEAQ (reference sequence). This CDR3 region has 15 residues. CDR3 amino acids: CASSPRTGGPSPLHF.

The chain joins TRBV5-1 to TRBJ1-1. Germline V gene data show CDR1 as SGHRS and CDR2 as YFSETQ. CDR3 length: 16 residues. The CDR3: CASSLKILTQNTEAFF.

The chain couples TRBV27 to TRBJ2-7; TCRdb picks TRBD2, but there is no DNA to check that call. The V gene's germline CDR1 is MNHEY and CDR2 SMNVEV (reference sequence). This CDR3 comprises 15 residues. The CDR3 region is CASTHSGGVGYEQYF.

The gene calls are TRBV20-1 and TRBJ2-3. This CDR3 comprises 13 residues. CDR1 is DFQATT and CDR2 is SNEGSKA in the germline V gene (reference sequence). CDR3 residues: CSAPLGSTDTQYF.

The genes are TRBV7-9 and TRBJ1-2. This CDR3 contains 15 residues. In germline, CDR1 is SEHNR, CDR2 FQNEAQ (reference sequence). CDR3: CASSLSQWDYYGYTF.

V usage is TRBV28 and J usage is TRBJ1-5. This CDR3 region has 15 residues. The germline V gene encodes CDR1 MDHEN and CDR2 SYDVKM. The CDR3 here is CASIGPSRSNQPQHF.